This TCR beta chain derives from a study of identical twins. Points from the study as a whole: Models predicted less out-of-frame TCR alpha sharing in monozygotic twins than was found. Memory repertoires showed no such pattern, whereas abundant cord blood beta clonotypes carried fewer insertions.

CDR3 length: 13 residues. Germline V CDR1 and CDR2: MNHNS, SASEGT. Via MiXCR, TCRdb re-called the 5' RACE reads, giving one row per CDR3 protein. This table holds hundreds of thousands of distinct CDR3 sequences, 20% to 25% found once. This clonotype turned up a few times. The antigen is not known. This sample also appeared in a second study, on T cells expressing NK-cell markers. That report adds: Seropositivity for HCMV was found in seven of the eight sequenced donors, with one seronegative. Each of roughly 6 donors carried dominant NKG2C+ clonotypes accounting for about 1.0-7.0% of CD8+ T cells.

The chain carries TRBV6-1 and TRBJ1-3; 9 bases map to TRBD1. Input material: CD4+ T cells sorted from blood. The clonotype comes from a woman aged 18-35 years in good health. As DNA, the CDR3 is TGTGTAGCGGGGACAGGGTTCGGAAACACCATATATTTT. This codes for CVAGTGFGNTIYF.